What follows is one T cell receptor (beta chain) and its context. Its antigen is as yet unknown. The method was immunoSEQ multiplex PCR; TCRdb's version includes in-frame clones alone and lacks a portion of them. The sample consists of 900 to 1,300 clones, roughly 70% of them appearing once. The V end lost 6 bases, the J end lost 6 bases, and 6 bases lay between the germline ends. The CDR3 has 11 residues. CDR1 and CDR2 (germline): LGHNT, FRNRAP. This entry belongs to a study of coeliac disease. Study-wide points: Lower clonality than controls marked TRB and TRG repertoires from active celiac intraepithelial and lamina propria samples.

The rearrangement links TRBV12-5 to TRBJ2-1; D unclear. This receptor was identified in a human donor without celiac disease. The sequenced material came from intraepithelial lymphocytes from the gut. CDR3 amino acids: CASGRSNEQFF. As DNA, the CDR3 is TGTGCTAGTGGCCGCAGCAATGAGCAGTTCTTC.